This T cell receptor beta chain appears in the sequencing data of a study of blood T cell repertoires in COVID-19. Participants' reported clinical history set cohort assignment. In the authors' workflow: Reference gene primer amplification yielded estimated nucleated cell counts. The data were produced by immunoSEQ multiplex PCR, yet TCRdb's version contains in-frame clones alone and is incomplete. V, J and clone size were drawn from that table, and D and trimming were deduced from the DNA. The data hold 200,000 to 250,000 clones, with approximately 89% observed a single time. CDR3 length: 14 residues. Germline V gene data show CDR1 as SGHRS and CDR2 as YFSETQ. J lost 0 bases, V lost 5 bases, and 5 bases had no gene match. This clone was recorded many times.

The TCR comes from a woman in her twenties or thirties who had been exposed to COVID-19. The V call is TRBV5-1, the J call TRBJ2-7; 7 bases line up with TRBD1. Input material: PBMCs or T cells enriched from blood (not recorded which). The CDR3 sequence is CASSQQGSSYEQYF. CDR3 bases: TGCGCCAGCAGTCAACAGGGGAGCTCCTACGAGCAGTACTTC.